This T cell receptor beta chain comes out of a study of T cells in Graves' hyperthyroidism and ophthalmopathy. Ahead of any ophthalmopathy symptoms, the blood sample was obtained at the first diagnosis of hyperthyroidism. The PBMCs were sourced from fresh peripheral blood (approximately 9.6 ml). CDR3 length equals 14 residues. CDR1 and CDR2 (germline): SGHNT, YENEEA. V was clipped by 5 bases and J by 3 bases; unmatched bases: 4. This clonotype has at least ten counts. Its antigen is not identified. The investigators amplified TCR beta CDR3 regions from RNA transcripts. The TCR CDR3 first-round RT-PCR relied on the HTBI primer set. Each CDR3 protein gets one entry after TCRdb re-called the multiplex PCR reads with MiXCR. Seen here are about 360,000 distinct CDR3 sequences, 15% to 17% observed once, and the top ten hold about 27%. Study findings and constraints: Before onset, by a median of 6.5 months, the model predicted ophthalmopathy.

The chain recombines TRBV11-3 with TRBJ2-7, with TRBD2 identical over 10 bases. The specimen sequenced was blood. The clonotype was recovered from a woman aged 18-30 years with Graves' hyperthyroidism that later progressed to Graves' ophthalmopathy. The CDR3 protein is CASSLGTSDYEQYF. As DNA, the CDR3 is TGTGCCAGCAGCCTTGGGACTAGCGACTACGAGCAGTACTTC.